Listed below are T cell receptor beta chains from one sample, sequenced in a study of blood T cell repertoires in COVID-19. Produced via immunoSEQ multiplex PCR; TCRdb's table is partial and in-frame only. The table has roughly 340,000 clones, about 88% seen once. Sequenced material: peripheral blood. These receptors were taken from a woman in her seventies with COVID-19, enrolled during active disease. Each CDR3 is given with its conserved first and last residue. The D gene is left open where the match is weak. Rows may omit the clone size; those that give it use once, few, many or a size class.

cdr3_length j_call v_call clone_size d_call cdr3_aa cdr3_nt
15 TRBJ1-6 TRBV6-5 NA NA CASRAGKRDNSPLHF TGTGCCAGCAGGGCGGGGAAGAGGGATAATTCACCCCTCCACTTT
14 TRBJ2-7 TRBV5-6 NA NA CASSLGQGGYEQYF TGTGCCAGCAGCTTGGGACAGGGAGGCTACGAGCAGTACTTC
16 TRBJ1-5 TRBV24-1 NA TRBD1 CATSALGTGDNQPQHF TGTGCCACCAGTGCCCTGGGGACAGGGGACAATCAGCCCCAGCATTTT
12 TRBJ1-1 TRBV27 NA NA CASSGGITEAFF TGTGCCAGCAGCGGGGGGATAACTGAAGCTTTCTTT
12 TRBJ1-5 TRBV12-5 NA NA CASVQGNQPQHF TGTGCTAGTGTCCAGGGGAATCAGCCCCAGCATTTT
15 TRBJ1-1 TRBV19 NA TRBD1 CASSLSGGAGTEAFF TGTGCCAGTAGTCTTTCAGGGGGCGCGGGCACTGAAGCTTTCTTT
13 TRBJ1-1 TRBV2 NA TRBD1 CASSYDRAGEAFF TGTGCCAGCAGTTATGACAGGGCAGGTGAAGCTTTCTTT
13 TRBJ2-1 TRBV12-3/TRBV12-4 few NA CASSLKHYNEQFF TGTGCCAGCAGTTTAAAACATTACAATGAGCAGTTCTTC
16 TRBJ2-4 TRBV5-1 NA TRBD1 CASSPRTGNEENIQYF TGCGCCAGCAGCCCAAGGACAGGGAATGAAGAAAACATTCAGTACTTC
13 TRBJ2-1 TRBV12-3/TRBV12-4 NA TRBD2 CASRAGGPGEQFF TGTGCCAGCAGGGCGGGGGGGCCAGGTGAGCAGTTCTTC
15 TRBJ1-1 TRBV3-1/TRBV3-2 once TRBD1 CASSPRRDRDTEAFF TGTGCCAGCAGCCCCCGGAGGGACAGGGACACTGAAGCTTTCTTT
15 TRBJ1-1 TRBV13 NA NA CASSLRAGANTEAFF TGTGCCAGCAGCTTGCGTGCGGGGGCCAACACTGAAGCTTTCTTT
11 TRBJ1-1 TRBV7-9 NA NA CASSEGRTTFF TGTGCCAGCAGCGAGGGGAGGACAACTTTCTTT
14 TRBJ2-3 TRBV5-4 NA NA CASSPLPVADTQYF TGTGCCAGCAGCCCTCTGCCGGTCGCAGATACGCAGTATTTT